The 7 T cell receptor beta chains below all came from one sample that was sequenced in a study of chemoradiotherapy in HPV16-positive cancers. Here immunoSEQ multiplex PCR was the method, and the copy in TCRdb shows in-frame clones only, minus some. Of roughly 11,000 clones listed, around three quarters are singletons. The sample here was taken from a patient who underwent chemoradiotherapy. The receptor source for this set is a human donor with HPV-associated anogenital cancer.

V and J are TRBV7-9 and TRBJ1-1; D uncertain. Trimming pared 4 bases from V and 0 bases from J, leaving 15 bases between. The CDR3 runs to 16 residues. CDR1 is SEHNR, CDR2 FQNEAQ, per germline (reference sequence). The CDR3 DNA is TGTGCCAGCAGCTCAGGAGGGTTGGCAATGAACACTGAAGCTTTCTTT. It encodes CASSSGGLAMNTEAFF. The variable domain in full, completed from reference TRBV7-9 and TRBJ1-1, reads DTGVSQNPRHKITKRGQNVTFRCDPISEHNRLYWYRQTLGQGPEFLTYFQNEAQLEKSRLLSDRFSAERPKGSFSTLEIQRTEQGDSAMYLCASSSGGLAMNTEAFFGQGTRLTVV.

The chain links TRBV30 to TRBJ2-1, with D possibly matching TRBD1 (5 bases). The germline CDR1 and CDR2 sequences are GTSNPN and SVGIG (reference sequence). The CDR3 runs 13 residues. Trimming took 0 bases from V and 4 from J, leaving 7 bases between them. Here the CDR3 reads CAWSVGVYNEQFF. The DNA for the CDR3 is TGTGCCTGGAGTGTAGGGGTATACAATGAGCAGTTCTTC.

V is TRBV4-3 and J is TRBJ1-3; TRBD1 matches 9 bases. The J segment lost 3 bases and the V segment lost 3 bases, leaving 9 bases of the junction unmatched. The CDR3 has 17 amino acids. CDR1 and CDR2 from the germline V gene are LGHNA and YSLEER. CDR3 coding DNA: TGCGCCAGCAGCCATGTCCGACAGGGGGTGGGTGGAAACACCATATATTTT. The encoded protein is CASSHVRQGVGGNTIYF.

V usage is TRBV7-3 and J usage is TRBJ2-1; D unclear. V was cut by 1 base and J by 4 bases, with 8 bases left in between. Looked up from germline, CDR1 is SGHTA and CDR2 is FQGTGA. CDR3 length equals 14 residues. The CDR3, as DNA: TGTGCCAGCAGCTTAAACTCCGGGTACAATGAGCAGTTCTTC. This gives the protein CASSLNSGYNEQFF.

The rearrangement links TRBV5-4 to TRBJ1-4; 7 nucleotides agree with TRBD1. The CDR3 contains 15 residues. The J segment lost 6 bases and the V segment lost 4 bases, leaving 9 bases of the junction unmatched. Germline lookup yields CDR1 SGHNT and CDR2 YYREEE (reference sequence). The CDR3 region has the DNA TGTGCCAGCAGCGCGGGCGGGCAGGGGGATGAAAAACTGTTTTTT. Translated, it gives CASSAGGQGDEKLFF.

This chain connects TRBV9 to TRBJ1-1; D gene unclear. Germline V gives CDR1 SGDLS, CDR2 YYNGEE. The V and J ends lost 0 bases and 5 bases respectively, with 14 bases between them. CDR3 size: 15 residues. This CDR3 reads CASSVGMGSGTEAFF. In nucleotides, the CDR3 is TGTGCCAGCAGCGTAGGTATGGGGTCGGGGACTGAAGCTTTCTTT.

This chain uses TRBV7-2 with TRBJ2-7; tentative D call: TRBD1 (6 bases). Germline CDR1 is SGHTA and CDR2 is FQGNSA. CDR3 length equals 15 residues. V lost 5 bases, J lost 4 bases, and 18 bases lay in between. As DNA, the CDR3 is TGTGCCAGCAGCCTATCGAGGGGAACAGGGTACGAGCAGTACTTC. Translated: CASSLSRGTGYEQYF.